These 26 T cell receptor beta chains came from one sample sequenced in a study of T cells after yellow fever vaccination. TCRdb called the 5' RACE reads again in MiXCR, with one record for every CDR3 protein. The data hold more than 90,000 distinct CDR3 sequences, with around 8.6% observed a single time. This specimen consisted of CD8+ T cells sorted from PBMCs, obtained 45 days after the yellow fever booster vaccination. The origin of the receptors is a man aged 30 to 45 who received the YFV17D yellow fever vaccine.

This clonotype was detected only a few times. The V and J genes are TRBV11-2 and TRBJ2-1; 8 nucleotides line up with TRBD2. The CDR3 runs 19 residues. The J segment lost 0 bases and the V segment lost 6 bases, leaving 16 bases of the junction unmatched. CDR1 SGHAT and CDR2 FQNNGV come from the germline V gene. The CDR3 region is CASRGGPGGYRSSYNEQFF. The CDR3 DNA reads TGTGCCAGCAGAGGAGGCCCGGGAGGGTACCGGAGCTCCTACAATGAGCAGTTCTTC.

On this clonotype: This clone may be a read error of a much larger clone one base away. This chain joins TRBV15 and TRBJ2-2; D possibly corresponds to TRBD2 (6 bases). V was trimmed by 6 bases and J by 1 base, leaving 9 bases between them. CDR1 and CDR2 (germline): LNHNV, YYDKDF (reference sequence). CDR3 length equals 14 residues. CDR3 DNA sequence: TGTGCCACCAGGAGGGAGGAGAACACCGGGGAGCTGTTTTTT. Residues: CATRREENTGELFF.

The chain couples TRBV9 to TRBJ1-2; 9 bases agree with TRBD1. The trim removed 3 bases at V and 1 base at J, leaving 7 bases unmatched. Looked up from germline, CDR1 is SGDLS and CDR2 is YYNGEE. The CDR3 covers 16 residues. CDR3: CASSGRDRAFNYGYTF. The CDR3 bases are TGTGCCAGCAGCGGCCGGGACAGGGCCTTTAACTATGGCTACACCTTC.

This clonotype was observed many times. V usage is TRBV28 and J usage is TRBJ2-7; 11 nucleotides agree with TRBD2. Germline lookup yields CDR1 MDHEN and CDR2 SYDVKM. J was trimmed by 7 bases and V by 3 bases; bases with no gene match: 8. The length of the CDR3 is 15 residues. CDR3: CASSFELAGVREQYF. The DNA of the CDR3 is TGTGCCAGCAGTTTCGAACTAGCGGGAGTGAGGGAGCAGTACTTC.

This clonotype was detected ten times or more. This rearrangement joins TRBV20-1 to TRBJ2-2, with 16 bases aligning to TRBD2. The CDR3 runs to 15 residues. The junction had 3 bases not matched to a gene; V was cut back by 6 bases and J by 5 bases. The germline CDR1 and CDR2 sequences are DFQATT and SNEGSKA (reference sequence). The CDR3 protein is CSAPGLAGGTGELFF. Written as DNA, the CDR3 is TGCAGTGCCCCGGGACTAGCGGGAGGGACCGGGGAGCTGTTTTTT.

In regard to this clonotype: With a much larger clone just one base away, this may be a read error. CDR3 sequence (DNA): TGTGCCAGCAACCCCGACACCCCCTACGAGCAGTACTTC. It yields the protein CASNPDTPYEQYF. The chain recombines TRBV21-1 with TRBJ2-7. TRBV21-1 is a documented pseudogene. The CDR3 extends over 13 amino acids.

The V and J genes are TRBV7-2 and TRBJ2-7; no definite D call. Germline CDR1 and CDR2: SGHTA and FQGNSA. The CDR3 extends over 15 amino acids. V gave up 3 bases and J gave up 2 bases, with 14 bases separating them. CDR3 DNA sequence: TGTGCCAGCAGCTTCGATCCAACTTTGACCTACGAGCAGTACTTC. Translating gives CASSFDPTLTYEQYF.

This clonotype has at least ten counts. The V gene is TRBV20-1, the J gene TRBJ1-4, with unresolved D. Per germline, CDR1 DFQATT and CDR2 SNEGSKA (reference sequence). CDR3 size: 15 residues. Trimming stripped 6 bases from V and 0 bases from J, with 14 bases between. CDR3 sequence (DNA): TGCAGTGCATTCTACATAGGCGCAACTAATGAAAAACTGTTTTTT. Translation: CSAFYIGATNEKLFF.

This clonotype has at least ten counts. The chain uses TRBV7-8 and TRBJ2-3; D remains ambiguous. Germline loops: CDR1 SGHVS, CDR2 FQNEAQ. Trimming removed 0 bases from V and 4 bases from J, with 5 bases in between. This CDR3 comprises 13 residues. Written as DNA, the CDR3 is TGTGCCAGCAGCTTAGCTTGGTCAGATACGCAGTATTTT. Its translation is CASSLAWSDTQYF.

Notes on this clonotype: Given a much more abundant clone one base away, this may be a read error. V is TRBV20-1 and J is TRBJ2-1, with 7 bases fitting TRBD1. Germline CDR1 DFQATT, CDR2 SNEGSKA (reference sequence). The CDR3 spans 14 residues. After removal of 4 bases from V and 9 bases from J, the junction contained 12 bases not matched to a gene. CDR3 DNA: TGCAGTGCTAATGGACAGGTCGCCGCCCGTGAGCAGTTCTTC. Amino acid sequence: CSANGQVAAREQFF.

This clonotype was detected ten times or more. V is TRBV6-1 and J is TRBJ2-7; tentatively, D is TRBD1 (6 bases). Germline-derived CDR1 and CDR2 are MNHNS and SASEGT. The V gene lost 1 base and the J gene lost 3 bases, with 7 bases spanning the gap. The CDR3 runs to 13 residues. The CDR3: CASSEGTVYEQYF. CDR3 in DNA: TGTGCCAGCAGTGAAGGGACAGTCTACGAGCAGTACTTC.

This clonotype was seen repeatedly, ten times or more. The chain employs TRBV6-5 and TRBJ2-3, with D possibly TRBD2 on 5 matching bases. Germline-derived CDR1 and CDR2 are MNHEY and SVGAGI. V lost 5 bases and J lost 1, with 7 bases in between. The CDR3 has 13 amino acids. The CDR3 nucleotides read TGTGCCAGCAGTACCGGGGGCACAGATACGCAGTATTTT. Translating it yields CASSTGGTDTQYF.

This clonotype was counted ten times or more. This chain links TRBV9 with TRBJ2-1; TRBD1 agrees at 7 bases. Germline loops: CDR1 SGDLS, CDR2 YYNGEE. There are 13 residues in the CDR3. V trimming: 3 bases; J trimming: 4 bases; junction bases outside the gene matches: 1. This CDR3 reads CASSDRGYNEQFF. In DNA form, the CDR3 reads TGTGCCAGCAGCGACAGGGGTTACAATGAGCAGTTCTTC.

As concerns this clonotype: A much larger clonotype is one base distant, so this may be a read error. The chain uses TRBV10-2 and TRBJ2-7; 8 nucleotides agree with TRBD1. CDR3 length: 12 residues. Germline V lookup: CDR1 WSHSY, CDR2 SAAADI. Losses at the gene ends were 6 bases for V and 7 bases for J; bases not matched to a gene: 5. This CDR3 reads CASSAGTGEQYF. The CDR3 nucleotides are TGCGCCAGCAGCGCTGGGACAGGAGAGCAGTACTTC.

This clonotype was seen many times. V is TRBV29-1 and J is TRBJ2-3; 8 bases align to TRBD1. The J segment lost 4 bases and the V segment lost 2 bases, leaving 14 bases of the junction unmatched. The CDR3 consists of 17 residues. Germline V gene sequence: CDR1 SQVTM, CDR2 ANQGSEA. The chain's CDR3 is CSVESGGDGGGADTQYF. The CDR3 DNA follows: TGCAGCGTTGAATCAGGGGGCGATGGGGGAGGAGCAGATACGCAGTATTTT.

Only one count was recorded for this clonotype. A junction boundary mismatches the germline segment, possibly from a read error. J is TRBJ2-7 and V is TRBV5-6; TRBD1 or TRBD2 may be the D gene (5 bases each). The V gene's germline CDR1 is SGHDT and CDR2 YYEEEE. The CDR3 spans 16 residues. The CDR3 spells CVSTPRVGDVSYEQYF. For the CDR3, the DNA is TGTGTCAGCACCCCGAGGGTCGGGGACGTCTCCTACGAGCAGTACTTC.

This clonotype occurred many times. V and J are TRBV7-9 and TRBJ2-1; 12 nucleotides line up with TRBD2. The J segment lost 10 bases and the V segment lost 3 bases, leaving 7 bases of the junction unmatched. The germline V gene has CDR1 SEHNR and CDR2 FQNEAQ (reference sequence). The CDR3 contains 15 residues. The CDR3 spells CASSLGTSGLGEQFF. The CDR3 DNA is TGTGCCAGCAGCTTGGGGACTAGCGGGCTAGGCGAGCAGTTCTTC.

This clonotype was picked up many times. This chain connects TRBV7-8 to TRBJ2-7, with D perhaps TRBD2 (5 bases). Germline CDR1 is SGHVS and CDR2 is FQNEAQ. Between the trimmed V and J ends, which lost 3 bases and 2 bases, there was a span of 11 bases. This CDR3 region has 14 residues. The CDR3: CASSFGLATYEQYF. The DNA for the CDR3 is TGTGCCAGCAGCTTCGGACTGGCGACCTACGAGCAGTACTTC.

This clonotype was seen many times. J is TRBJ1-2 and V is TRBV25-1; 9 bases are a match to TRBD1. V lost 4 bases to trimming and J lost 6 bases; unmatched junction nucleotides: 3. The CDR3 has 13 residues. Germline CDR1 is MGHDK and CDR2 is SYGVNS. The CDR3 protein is CASSAGTGHGYTF. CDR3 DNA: TGTGCCAGCAGTGCCGGGACAGGGCATGGCTACACCTTC.

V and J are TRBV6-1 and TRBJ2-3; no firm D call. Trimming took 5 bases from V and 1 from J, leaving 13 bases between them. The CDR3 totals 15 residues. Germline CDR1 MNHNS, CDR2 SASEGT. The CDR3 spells CASSPSDLRTDTQYF. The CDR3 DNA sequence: TGTGCCAGCAGTCCCTCTGATCTCCGCACAGATACGCAGTATTTT.

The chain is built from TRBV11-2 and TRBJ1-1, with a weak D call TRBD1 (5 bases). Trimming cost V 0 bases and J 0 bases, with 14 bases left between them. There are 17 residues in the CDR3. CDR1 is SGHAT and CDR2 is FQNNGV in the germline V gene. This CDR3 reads CASSLELKGVLNTEAFF. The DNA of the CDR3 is TGTGCCAGCAGCTTAGAACTGAAAGGGGTTTTGAACACTGAAGCTTTCTTT.

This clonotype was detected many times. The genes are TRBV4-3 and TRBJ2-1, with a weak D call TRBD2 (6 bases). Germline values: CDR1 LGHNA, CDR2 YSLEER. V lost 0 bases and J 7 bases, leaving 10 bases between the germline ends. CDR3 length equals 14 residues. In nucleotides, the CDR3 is TGCGCCAGCAGCCAAGATCGGGGGATAAATGAGCAGTTCTTC. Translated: CASSQDRGINEQFF.

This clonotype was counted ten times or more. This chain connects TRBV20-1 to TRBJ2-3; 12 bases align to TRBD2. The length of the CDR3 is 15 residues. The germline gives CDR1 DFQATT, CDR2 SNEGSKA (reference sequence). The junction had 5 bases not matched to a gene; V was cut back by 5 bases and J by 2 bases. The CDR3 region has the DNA TGCAGTGCTGTGGGACTAGCGGGTCTCACAGATACGCAGTATTTT. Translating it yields CSAVGLAGLTDTQYF.

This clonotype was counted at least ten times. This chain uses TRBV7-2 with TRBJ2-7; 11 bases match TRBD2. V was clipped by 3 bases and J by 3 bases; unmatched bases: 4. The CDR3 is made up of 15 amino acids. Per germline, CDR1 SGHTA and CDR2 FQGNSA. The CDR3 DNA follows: TGTGCCAGCAGCTTTGGACTAGCGGGCGTCTACGAGCAGTACTTC. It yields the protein CASSFGLAGVYEQYF.

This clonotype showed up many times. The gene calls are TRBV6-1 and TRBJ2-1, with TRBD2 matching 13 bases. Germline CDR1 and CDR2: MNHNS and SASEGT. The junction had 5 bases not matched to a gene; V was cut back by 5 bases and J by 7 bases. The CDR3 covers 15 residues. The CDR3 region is CASSITSGRVNEQFF. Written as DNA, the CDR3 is TGTGCCAGCAGTATAACTAGCGGGAGGGTTAATGAGCAGTTCTTC.

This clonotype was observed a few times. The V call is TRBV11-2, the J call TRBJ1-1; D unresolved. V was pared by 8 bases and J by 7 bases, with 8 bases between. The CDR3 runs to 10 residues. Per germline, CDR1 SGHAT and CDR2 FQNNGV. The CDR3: CASPGGEAFF. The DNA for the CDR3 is TGTGCCAGCCCTGGAGGTGAAGCTTTCTTT.